This T cell receptor (beta chain) was recorded in a study of cytomegalovirus exposure and HLA in healthy donors. Study context: Drawn from HLA-typed donors, around 85 million unique TCRs were held in an early data release. Study-wide results and limits: In a later analysis, the majority of CMV-associated beta chains seemingly showed HLA restriction. Association of a missense DCLRE1C variant with TCR beta V- and J-gene trimming was reported in a later analysis. A later analysis appeared to link common viral pathogens to several of the most significant clusters.

On this clone itself: Its antigen remains unidentified.

Primers included in the PCR were 60 Vbeta and 13 Jbeta primers. Sequencing was performed with immunoSEQ multiplex PCR; in TCRdb, only in-frame clones are kept and a portion is missing. Seen here are approximately 160,000 clones, less than 85% observed once, and the top ten hold more than 4%. This TCR derives from a man in his late teens or twenties in good health and CMV-seronegative. The sample comprised PBMCs.

The CDR3, as DNA: TGTGCCAGCAGCCCGGGACTAGCGGTGAGGGAGCAGTACTTC. Its protein is CASSPGLAVREQYF. This chain joins TRBV5-6 and TRBJ2-7; 11 bases align to TRBD2. The germline V gene encodes CDR1 SGHDT and CDR2 YYEEEE. V was pared by 4 bases and J by 7 bases, with 7 bases of the junction left unmatched. The CDR3 is made up of 14 amino acids.